The 18 T cell receptor beta chains below all came from one sample that was sequenced in a study of T cell responses to AZD1222 COVID-19 vaccine. Assay: immunoSEQ multiplex PCR; the TCRdb copy retains only in-frame clones and omits some. The table lists 95,000 to 100,000 clones, around 84% of them singletons. Sequenced material: peripheral blood, taken on day 0 of AZD1222 vaccination. The receptors derive from an adult in good health.

The chain uses TRBV7-9 and TRBJ1-1; D not certain. The CDR3 covers 14 residues. Trimming removed 0 bases at V and 7 bases at J, with 12 bases between. CDR1 and CDR2 (germline): SEHNR, FQNEAQ (reference sequence). The CDR3 nucleotides read TGTGCCAGCAGCTTAGCGACGGTAAAAAATGAAGCTTTCTTT. Encoded protein: CASSLATVKNEAFF.

The chain is built from TRBV28 and TRBJ1-1; no clear D. This CDR3 has 14 amino acids. Between the trimmed V and J ends, which lost 9 bases and 5 bases, there was a span of 19 bases. Germline V gene lookup returns CDR1 MDHEN and CDR2 SYDVKM. The CDR3 sequence is CASFKGRVETEAFF. The DNA for the CDR3 is TGTGCCAGTTTTAAAGGGAGGGTGGAGACTGAAGCTTTCTTT.

This clone was seen a few times. This sequence joins TRBV28 and TRBJ2-7; D is possibly TRBD1 or TRBD2 (6 bases each). CDR3 length equals 17 residues. Trimming took 3 bases from V and 1 from J, leaving 19 bases between them. Per germline, CDR1 MDHEN and CDR2 SYDVKM. Written as DNA, the CDR3 is TGTGCCAGCAGTTTTAAAAGGGGGAGGTCAGGTTCCTACGAGCAGTACTTC. Protein sequence: CASSFKRGRSGSYEQYF.

The J gene is TRBJ1-1, the V gene TRBV19; D is uncertain. The CDR3 is 14 residues long. Germline CDR1 reads LNHDA; CDR2 reads SQIVND (reference sequence). V was cut by 10 bases and J by 1 base, with 16 bases left in between. CDR3 amino acids: CATKRQSANTEAFF. CDR3 bases: TGTGCCACCAAGCGACAATCGGCGAACACTGAAGCTTTCTTT.

The rearrangement links TRBV29-1 to TRBJ2-2, with D perhaps given as TRBD1 or TRBD2 (5 bases each). Trimming cost V 3 bases and J 4 bases, with 9 bases left between them. CDR3 size: 13 residues. Looked up from germline, CDR1 is SQVTM and CDR2 is ANQGSEA. The CDR3 nucleotides are TGCAGCGTTGATGGGGGTGGCACCGGGGAGCTGTTTTTT. Translating gives CSVDGGGTGELFF.

The V and J genes are TRBV28 and TRBJ1-5; D not resolved. CDR1 and CDR2 from the germline V gene are MDHEN and SYDVKM. Trimming shortened V by 5 bases and J by 5 bases, and 13 bases separated the two germline ends. This CDR3 region has 14 residues. The CDR3 bases are TGTGCCAGCAGTCCCCGGTTGGGGTATCAGCCCCAGCATTTT. Translation: CASSPRLGYQPQHF.

The chain recombines TRBV6-2 or TRBV6-3 with TRBJ1-6; 7 nucleotides agree with TRBD1. V shed 2 bases, J shed 7 bases, and the junction held 8 bases outside the gene matches. Per germline, CDR1 MNHEY and CDR2 SVGEGT. The CDR3 covers 16 residues. The CDR3: CASSYPKDRTNSPLHF. The CDR3 region has the DNA TGTGCCAGCAGTTACCCAAAGGACAGGACAAATTCACCCCTCCACTTT.

J is TRBJ1-1 and V is TRBV25-1, with D hard to call. Trimming cost V 6 bases and J 4 bases, with 12 bases left between them. The length of the CDR3 is 13 residues. Germline lookup yields CDR1 MGHDK and CDR2 SYGVNS. This CDR3 reads CASRPPLGTEAFF. CDR3 sequence (DNA): TGTGCCAGCAGACCACCCCTGGGCACTGAAGCTTTCTTT.

The gene calls are TRBV28 and TRBJ2-3, with D unresolved. The CDR3 runs 13 residues. Trimming removed 1 base from V and 1 base from J, with 3 bases in between. CDR1 and CDR2 from the germline V gene are MDHEN and SYDVKM. The CDR3 region is CASSLSGTDTQYF. The CDR3 nucleotides are TGTGCCAGCAGTTTATCCGGCACAGATACGCAGTATTTT.

CDR3 region: CASSPNQVGYEQYF. DNA for the CDR3: TGTGCCAGCAGTCCCAATCAGGTGGGCTACGAGCAGTACTTC. The chain couples TRBV28 to TRBJ2-7; D uncertain. Germline V gene lookup returns CDR1 MDHEN and CDR2 SYDVKM. The V gene lost 5 bases and the J gene lost 3 bases, with 14 bases spanning the gap. This CDR3 has 14 residues.

Only a few counts were recorded for this clone. The rearrangement uses TRBV28 and TRBJ1-2, with a possible D match to TRBD1 (5 bases). V dropped 5 bases and J dropped 4 bases, with 11 bases sitting between them. Germline V gene lookup returns CDR1 MDHEN and CDR2 SYDVKM. The CDR3 length is 13 residues. The CDR3 loop is CASSITGAYGYTF. The CDR3 DNA sequence: TGTGCCAGCAGTATCACAGGAGCCTATGGCTACACCTTC.

This rearrangement joins TRBV4-3 to TRBJ2-7; D call uncertain. This CDR3 is built from 15 residues. CDR1 is LGHNA and CDR2 is YSLEER in the germline V gene. V was shortened by 1 base and J by 2 bases, with 12 bases between the two germline ends. The CDR3 reads CASSQGPQFPYEQYF. The CDR3, as DNA: TGCGCCAGCAGCCAAGGTCCTCAGTTCCCCTACGAGCAGTACTTC.

This clone has only a few counts. J is TRBJ2-3 and V is TRBV2, with TRBD2 as a possible D gene (6 bases). Per germline, CDR1 SNHLY and CDR2 FYNNEI. This CDR3 comprises 15 residues. V gave up 2 bases and J gave up 6 bases, with 15 bases separating them. CDR3 sequence: CASSEYAGSGDTQYF. As DNA, the CDR3 is TGTGCCAGCAGTGAATATGCCGGGAGCGGGGATACGCAGTATTTT.

This sequence joins TRBV4-1 and TRBJ1-3, with D uncertain. CDR3 length: 16 residues. Germline CDR1 is MGHRA and CDR2 is YSYEKL. V shed 4 bases and J shed 0 bases, with 13 bases lying between them. The DNA of the CDR3 is TGCGCCAGCAGCCCCCGCGGACGGAACTCTGGAAACACCATATATTTT. Translating gives CASSPRGRNSGNTIYF.

The rearrangement links TRBV15 to TRBJ2-2, with 10 bases matching TRBD2. Germline values: CDR1 LNHNV, CDR2 YYDKDF (reference sequence). V lost 0 bases to trimming and J lost 4 bases; unmatched junction nucleotides: 14. The CDR3 loop spans 20 amino acids. This CDR3 reads CATSRDPFILAGEGTGELFF. The CDR3 coding sequence is TGTGCCACCAGCAGAGATCCTTTTATTCTAGCGGGAGAGGGCACCGGGGAGCTGTTTTTT. Supplemented by reference TRBV15 and TRBJ2-2, the full variable domain reads DAMVIQNPRYQVTQFGKPVTLSCSQTLNHNVMYWYQQKSSQAPKLLFHYYDKDFNNEADTPDNFQSRRPNTSFCFLDIRSPGLGDTAMYLCATSRDPFILAGEGTGELFFGEGSRLTVL.

The rearrangement links TRBV9 to TRBJ2-1; 9 bases are shared with TRBD2. The junction had 6 bases not matched to a gene; V was cut back by 0 bases and J by 8 bases. The germline V gene has CDR1 SGDLS and CDR2 YYNGEE. The CDR3 covers 15 residues. CDR3 bases: TGTGCCAGCAGCGTAGGGGCTAGCGGGATCGATGAGCAGTTCTTC. This codes for CASSVGASGIDEQFF.

The V and J genes are TRBV2 and TRBJ1-5; 10 bases align to TRBD1. Germline V gene sequence: CDR1 SNHLY, CDR2 FYNNEI. V lost 6 bases, J lost 4 bases, and 3 bases stayed unmatched. This CDR3 has 14 amino acids. DNA for the CDR3: TGTGCCAGCAGGATGGACAGGGGGAATCAGCCCCAGCATTTT. It specifies CASRMDRGNQPQHF.

The chain joins TRBV9 to TRBJ2-1; TRBD2 matches 10 bases. Germline loops: CDR1 SGDLS, CDR2 YYNGEE. The CDR3 contains 16 residues. V shed 3 bases and J 4 bases; nucleotides not matched to a gene: 7. The CDR3 bases are TGTGCCAGCAGCGCCGCTAGCGGGAGAGAGTACAATGAGCAGTTCTTC. This gives the protein CASSAASGREYNEQFF.